This T cell receptor beta chain was sequenced in a study of T-cell memory formation after mild COVID-19. Study-wide findings and caveats: What remained unconfirmed was the SARS-CoV-2 specificity of second-wave clones peaking on day 37. Among clones contracting day 15 to 85, CD4/CD8 was balanced, whereas later expanders leaned CD4+. The study found contracting CD4+ clones mainly in CM and EM and contracting CD8+ clones in EMRA.

Germline CDR1 SGHVS, CDR2 FQNEAQ. V shed 4 bases and J 8 bases; nucleotides not matched to a gene: 4. This CDR3 contains 15 residues. This clonotype was counted between two and nine times. Its antigen is still unknown. Using its own MiXCR run on the 5' RACE reads, TCRdb lists one record per CDR3 protein. The table has 300,000 to 400,000 distinct CDR3 sequences, 28% seen once. The chain employs TRBV7-8 and TRBJ2-1; 14 bases are shared with TRBD2. Material: PBMCs or a T cell subset sorted from them (not recorded which). The TCR sequence derives from an adult woman who had mild COVID-19 (a few samples of this study predate the infection). Cell type and time point are not known. CDR3 region: CASSSGTSGRDEQFF. CDR3 sequence (DNA): TGTGCCAGCAGCTCGGGGACTAGCGGGAGAGATGAGCAGTTCTTC.